A single sample gave rise to the 7 T cell receptor beta chains below, sequenced in a study of early stage breast cancer tumors. Repertoires were generated with immunoSEQ multiplex PCR, while TCRdb's copy carries only in-frame clones and drops some. Here the sample spans 45,000 to 60,000 clones, approximately 80% being singletons. Input material: blood. The receptor source for this set is a person aged 45 to 59 with breast cancer.

The chain has TRBV30 and TRBJ1-2; unclear D gene. Trimming left V 3 bases short and J 7 bases short, with 9 bases between. Germline V gene data show CDR1 as GTSNPN and CDR2 as SVGIG (reference sequence). The CDR3 is 11 amino acids. The CDR3 loop reads CAWRSRGGYTF. The CDR3 bases are TGTGCCTGGAGAAGTCGAGGTGGCTACACCTTC.

This chain joins TRBV6-5 and TRBJ2-5, with TRBD2 identical over 11 bases. The CDR3 is made up of 16 amino acids. V shed 0 bases, J shed 5 bases, and the junction held 5 bases outside the gene matches. In germline, CDR1 is MNHEY, CDR2 SVGAGI. DNA for the CDR3: TGTGCCAGCAGTTACTCCGCTAGCGGGGGGACGGAGACCCAGTACTTC. As protein: CASSYSASGGTETQYF.

A few counts support this clone. V is TRBV6-5 and J is TRBJ1-5; the match to TRBD1 covers 8 bases. Germline V gene lookup returns CDR1 MNHEY and CDR2 SVGAGI. This CDR3 spans 15 amino acids. The V segment lost 4 bases and the J segment 9 bases; nucleotides outside the gene matches: 11. CDR3 in DNA: TGTGCCAGCAGTTCGGAGAGGACAGGGTATCGGCCCCAGCATTTT. Encoded protein: CASSSERTGYRPQHF.

This clone came up a few times. The chain carries TRBV7-2 and TRBJ2-7; D call uncertain. The CDR3 runs 14 residues. Germline V CDR1 and CDR2: SGHTA, FQGNSA. Trimming pared 2 bases from V and 0 bases from J, leaving 8 bases between. CDR3 coding DNA: TGTGCCAGCAGCTTAAGCGTACTCTCCTACGAGCAGTACTTC. As protein: CASSLSVLSYEQYF.

The genes are TRBV2 and TRBJ2-7, with 7 nucleotides matching TRBD2. The CDR3 is 13 residues long. Trimming cost V 7 bases and J 0 bases; bases outside gene matches: 3. CDR1 and CDR2 from the germline V gene are SNHLY and FYNNEI. This chain's CDR3 is CASNRGDSYEQYF. DNA for the CDR3: TGTGCCAGCAACCGGGGGGACTCCTACGAGCAGTACTTC. The full variable domain, with the rest looked up from reference TRBV2 and TRBJ2-7, is EPEVTQTPSHQVTQMGQEVILRCVPISNHLYFYWYRQILGQKVEFLVSFYNNEISEKSEIFDDQFSVERPDGSNFTLKIRSTKLEDSAMYFCASNRGDSYEQYFGPGTRLTVT.

The chain has TRBV28 and TRBJ2-7; no clear D. Trimming pared 5 bases from V and 3 bases from J, leaving 20 bases between. Germline V gene lookup returns CDR1 MDHEN and CDR2 SYDVKM. The CDR3 is 16 residues long. The CDR3 loop reads CASSPPVQRSRYEQYF. The DNA of the CDR3 is TGTGCCAGCAGTCCCCCCGTACAAAGGAGTCGCTACGAGCAGTACTTC.

The V gene is TRBV4-3, the J gene TRBJ2-5; D not certain. Germline values: CDR1 LGHNA, CDR2 YSLEER. Trimming removed 0 bases at V and 4 bases at J, with 9 bases between. This CDR3 has 14 amino acids. For the CDR3, the DNA is TGCGCCAGCAGCCAAGATACCAGAGGAGAGACCCAGTACTTC. The encoded protein is CASSQDTRGETQYF.